The sequence of this TCR beta chain was determined in a study of CD8 T cells in Susac syndrome. Reverse transcription of roughly 0.5 to 1 ug RNA was carried out with random hexamers. TCRdb recomputed calls from the immunoSEQ multiplex PCR reads with MiXCR, one row per CDR3 protein. The profile shows 80,000 or so distinct CDR3 sequences, about 95% of them singletons. Findings and limits, study-wide: In total CD8+ repertoires, sixteen Susac-specific public clones were found, and in CD8+ TEMRA repertoires, about five were found.

CDR3 length: 10 residues. Germline values: CDR1 LGHNA, CDR2 YSLEER. Trimming pared 10 bases from V and 5 bases from J, leaving 9 bases between. As concerns this clonotype: Its target is not known.

This TCR derives from a human donor with Susac syndrome. Source material: CD8+ T cells from PBMCs. V and J are TRBV4-3 and TRBJ2-7; D might be TRBD2 (5 bases). The DNA for the CDR3 is TGCGCCACCCCCGGGGACGAGCAGTACTTC. Its protein is CATPGDEQYF.